The present T cell receptor (beta chain) was sequenced within a study of blood T cell repertoires in COVID-19 (dated by TCRdb to 2019 to 2021). Looking at the study overall: Collaborator samples came from the United States, Italy and Spain and covered acute and convalescent phases of COVID-19. The prospective study material was composed of cDNA or gDNA derived from T cells, B-cell-depleted T cells, or PBMCs. The dataset comprised deeply sampled blood TCRbeta repertoires from subjects exposed to, actively infected with, or recovered from COVID-19. The repertoires were released in a freely available public database intended as a resource for research on the immune response to SARS-CoV-2. Samples came from the ongoing ImmuneRACE study (first 160 participants) plus 1,254 subjects from 6 global collaborators. The sample metadata nearly always contained a de-identified subject ID, COVID-19 status, age in years and sex. HLA class I and class II types, where available, came from metadata supplied by the sample provider rather than from assay-based typing. Here is what the overall study found, with its caveats: How much clinical and demographic metadata was included differed by source and by participant, and the metadata was provided uncurated.

A note on this clone: Its antigen is unknown. No clone much larger than this one lies a single base away; base qualities are absent.

TCRbeta CDR3 regions were amplified from genomic DNA using the immunoSEQ Assay, a bias-controlled multiplex PCR. The authors' pipeline ran thus. The number of nucleated cells in each sample was estimated from the amplification of reference gene primers within the assay. Sequence reads were collapsed and filtered to measure the absolute abundance of every unique TCRbeta CDR3 rearrangement. Productive Simpson clonality was computed per sample as the square root of Simpson's diversity index over productive rearrangements. The source is immuneACCESS, and TCRdb retained only in-frame sequences with V and J called. Part of the clones is not carried over; for the studies checked, unresolved V genes explain less than half of this, and the remainder is unexplained. V, J and clone size are those of that table, while D and trimming were read from the DNA. The sample profile shows around 100,000 clones; just over 85% of them were found once. Of the sample, approximately 3.5% falls within the top ten clones.

Clipping removes 4 bases from V and 2 bases from J, with 7 as the unmatched junction base count. There are 17 amino acids in the CDR3, from cysteine to phenylalanine inclusive. Only CDR3 DNA is held: 51 bases, read in frame from base 1. Based on the germline V gene, the CDR1 and CDR2 sequences are SGHDN and FVKESK. Whole blood was collected in K2EDTA tubes by collaborating institutions according to the institutions' own protocols. For TCRbeta analysis, collaborators shipped samples as frozen whole blood, isolated PBMCs, or DNA extracted from either of those sample types. The V and J segments used are TRBV14 and TRBJ2-3, and 12 bases in between align with TRBD2. Sequencing was performed on peripheral blood. The receptor's source is a human donor in a cohort sampled during active COVID-19. The nucleotides are TGTGCCAGCAGCCTCCTCCTAGCGGGAGGGGTCACAGATACGCAGTATTTT. Its translation is CASSLLLAGGVTDTQYF.